The 27 T cell receptor beta chains below were found in one sample sequenced in a study of a mutant IDH1 vaccine in newly diagnosed glioma. Generated by immunoSEQ multiplex PCR, the TCRdb table keeps only in-frame clones and is missing some. The data show about 67,000 clones, around nine tenths seen once. These TCRs are of unknown antigen specificity. The sample's time point: week 11, during vaccination. Vaccinated patients received 300 ug of mutant IDH1 20-mer peptide per dose, with topical imiquimod. The starting material was PBMCs, obtained from a glioma patient whose treatment included an IDH1 peptide vaccine. The receptor source for this set is a man in his forties with glioma.

The chain links TRBV4-3 to TRBJ2-2; D is undetermined. V dropped 6 bases and J dropped 5 bases, with 7 bases sitting between them. This CDR3 is 12 amino acids long. From germline, CDR1 is LGHNA and CDR2 YSLEER. The CDR3 sequence: CASRASTGELFF. In DNA form, the CDR3 reads TGCGCCAGCAGAGCAAGTACCGGGGAGCTGTTTTTT.

The gene calls are TRBV30 and TRBJ2-2; TRBD2 agrees at 12 bases. The trim removed 0 bases at V and 6 bases at J, leaving 11 bases unmatched. CDR1 GTSNPN and CDR2 SVGIG come from the germline V gene (reference sequence). The CDR3 spans 18 residues. Written as DNA, the CDR3 is TGTGCCTGGAGTGTCTTCGGCCTAGCGGGGGGGCGAGCCGGGGAGCTGTTTTTT. Protein: CAWSVFGLAGGRAGELFF.

The chain combines TRBV10-3 with TRBJ2-1, with 8 bases aligning to TRBD2. Per the germline V gene, CDR1 is ENHRY and CDR2 is SYGVKD. Germline trimming cut 6 bases from V and 2 bases from J; bases unmatched to any gene: 3. There are 14 residues in the CDR3. CDR3 loop: CAISGGATYNEQFF. CDR3 nucleotide sequence: TGTGCCATCAGCGGGGGGGCAACCTACAATGAGCAGTTCTTC.

This chain joins TRBV2 and TRBJ1-6; a possible D gene is TRBD1 (6 bases). V was trimmed by 4 bases and J by 10 bases, leaving 11 bases between them. Germline CDR1 and CDR2: SNHLY and FYNNEI. The CDR3 is 13 amino acids. The CDR3 nucleotides read TGTGCCAGCAGTGTGCAGGGGAAATCACCCCTCCACTTT. This codes for CASSVQGKSPLHF.

V usage is TRBV4-1 and J usage is TRBJ1-5; possible D gene TRBD1, 5 bases. CDR3 length: 19 amino acids. Germline loops: CDR1 MGHRA, CDR2 YSYEKL. The V end lost 0 bases, the J end lost 0 bases, and 18 bases lay between the germline ends. CDR3 in amino acids: CASSQDPQGITNSNQPQHF. The CDR3 DNA reads TGCGCCAGCAGCCAAGATCCGCAGGGAATTACCAATAGCAATCAGCCCCAGCATTTT.

This rearrangement joins TRBV7-2 to TRBJ2-7, with unresolved D. From germline, CDR1 is SGHTA and CDR2 FQGNSA. Trimming stripped 2 bases from V and 0 bases from J, with 17 bases between. The length of the CDR3 is 17 residues. CDR3 DNA: TGTGCCAGCAGCTTAACCCCGCACTTTTCCTCCTCCTACGAGCAGTACGTC. Translated: CASSLTPHFSSSYEQYV.

The chain recombines TRBV29-1 with TRBJ1-3, with 7 bases matching TRBD1. The CDR3 loop spans 14 amino acids. V lost 5 bases, J lost 0 bases, and 4 bases stayed unmatched. Germline CDR1 reads SQVTM; CDR2 reads ANQGSEA. This CDR3 reads CSVTTGSSGNTIYF. DNA for the CDR3: TGCAGCGTTACGACAGGGAGCTCTGGAAACACCATATATTTT.

In its sample, this clone was seen once. The rearrangement uses TRBV7-9 and TRBJ2-7; D may be TRBD1 (6 bases). V dropped 5 bases and J dropped 7 bases, with 15 bases sitting between them. This CDR3 contains 13 residues. Germline V gene data show CDR1 as SEHNR and CDR2 as FQNEAQ (reference sequence). The CDR3 loop reads CASSARQVGEQYF. In DNA form, the CDR3 reads TGTGCCAGCAGCGCCCGACAGGTAGGGGAGCAGTACTTC.

The J gene is TRBJ1-1, the V gene TRBV6-1; no firm D call. The V end lost 5 bases, the J end lost 4 bases, and 17 bases lay between the germline ends. This CDR3 spans 15 amino acids. From germline, CDR1 is MNHNS and CDR2 SASEGT. CDR3 nucleotides: TGTGCCAGCAGTCCCGGGATCTCCCGGGGCACTGAAGCTTTCTTT. As protein: CASSPGISRGTEAFF.

The chain combines TRBV2 with TRBJ2-1, with D perhaps matching TRBD1 or TRBD2 (5 bases each). The CDR3 is 14 amino acids. Trimming removed 8 bases from V and 3 bases from J, with 14 bases in between. In germline, CDR1 is SNHLY, CDR2 FYNNEI. CDR3 bases: TGTGCCAGCCTGGGACGGTGGATCTACAATGAGCAGTTCTTC. Its translation: CASLGRWIYNEQFF.

The V call is TRBV6-5, the J call TRBJ1-2; D uncertain. This CDR3 contains 15 residues. Trimming left V 2 bases short and J 1 base short, with 11 bases between. The germline V gene encodes CDR1 MNHEY and CDR2 SVGAGI. CDR3 residues: CASSYGTILNYGYTF. Written as DNA, the CDR3 is TGTGCCAGCAGTTACGGCACAATCCTTAACTATGGCTACACCTTC.

J is TRBJ2-7 and V is TRBV4-3; D perhaps matches TRBD2 (6 bases). The CDR3 length is 16 residues. The V end was cut by 4 bases, the J end by 4 bases, with 20 bases between. Germline V CDR1 and CDR2: LGHNA, YSLEER. CDR3 loop: CASSLGTLLGGYEQYF. The DNA for the CDR3 is TGCGCCAGCAGCCTTGGGACCCTTTTGGGAGGATACGAGCAGTACTTC.

The rearrangement links TRBV4-1 to TRBJ1-4; D call uncertain. The germline gives CDR1 MGHRA, CDR2 YSYEKL. Between the trimmed V and J ends, which lost 1 base and 8 bases, there was a span of 8 bases. The CDR3 is 13 amino acids. CDR3 sequence reads: CASSQALREKLFF. DNA of the CDR3: TGCGCCAGCAGCCAAGCCCTGAGAGAAAAACTGTTTTTT.

The sample holds one count of this clone. The CDR3 sequence: CASSSVGPEMAPLHF. CDR3 in DNA: TGTGCCAGCAGCTCGGTGGGGCCAGAGATGGCACCCCTCCACTTT. The chain uses TRBV5-8 and TRBJ1-6; tentative D call: TRBD1 (5 bases). This CDR3 comprises 15 residues. V was shortened by 3 bases and J by 11 bases, with 18 bases between the two germline ends. The germline CDR1 and CDR2 sequences are SGHTS and YDEGEE.

The CDR3 coding sequence is TGCGCCAGCAGCTCATCCTCGGGAAGCAATCAGCCCCAGCATTTT. It codes for CASSSSSGSNQPQHF. The V call is TRBV4-1, the J call TRBJ1-5; D gene ambiguous. This CDR3 has 15 amino acids. Trimming took off 5 bases at V and 1 base at J, with 12 bases between the two ends. CDR1 is MGHRA, CDR2 YSYEKL, per germline.

This chain uses TRBV19 with TRBJ2-7, with D possibly being TRBD2 (6 bases). The V gene's germline CDR1 is LNHDA and CDR2 SQIVND (reference sequence). CDR3 size: 15 residues. Trimming took off 6 bases at V and 3 bases at J, with 18 bases between the two ends. The CDR3 sequence is CASSKNRELGYEQYF. The CDR3 DNA follows: TGTGCCAGTAGCAAGAACCGGGAGCTGGGCTACGAGCAGTACTTC.

This rearrangement joins TRBV5-8 to TRBJ2-4, with D possibly matching TRBD1 (5 bases). Trimming removed 5 bases at V and 0 bases at J, with 9 bases between. The germline V gene encodes CDR1 SGHTS and CDR2 YDEGEE. CDR3 length equals 14 residues. Here the CDR3 DNA reads TGTGCCAGCAGACCAGGGTTAGCCAAAAACATTCAGTACTTC. Translating it yields CASRPGLAKNIQYF.

This sequence joins TRBV28 and TRBJ2-5; maybe TRBD2 (6 bases). Per the germline V gene, CDR1 is MDHEN and CDR2 is SYDVKM. Trimming left V 6 bases short and J 4 bases short, with 12 bases between. CDR3 length: 13 amino acids. The CDR3 protein is CASRGTSIETQYF. Written as DNA, the CDR3 is TGTGCCAGCAGGGGGACTTCCATAGAGACCCAGTACTTC.

The chain employs TRBV5-6 and TRBJ1-4, with a weak D call TRBD1 (6 bases). Germline assignment: CDR1 SGHDT and CDR2 YYEEEE. V dropped 5 bases and J dropped 7 bases, with 21 bases sitting between them. This CDR3 has 16 residues. The CDR3 nucleotides are TGTGCCAGCAGGAATTCACGGACAGCTGGAATTGAAAAACTGTTTTTT. Its translation: CASRNSRTAGIEKLFF.

This chain connects TRBV10-3 to TRBJ1-1, with a tentative D call TRBD1 (6 bases). The CDR3 loop spans 14 amino acids. Trimming shortened V by 4 bases and J by 3 bases, and 12 bases separated the two germline ends. The germline CDR1 and CDR2 sequences are ENHRY and SYGVKD. The CDR3 DNA sequence: TGTGCCATCAGTGGGGGGCGCAGGGACACTGAAGCTTTCTTT. This encodes CAISGGRRDTEAFF.

V is TRBV19 and J is TRBJ1-5; 10 positions agree with TRBD1. The CDR3 totals 17 residues. V lost 7 bases and J lost 3; bases outside the gene matches: 12. Germline CDR1 is LNHDA and CDR2 is SQIVND (reference sequence). This CDR3 is CASTEPGTGDINQPQHF. DNA for the CDR3: TGTGCCAGTACCGAACCGGGGACAGGGGATATCAATCAGCCCCAGCATTTT.

This sequence joins TRBV6-1 and TRBJ1-2; 8 bases map to TRBD1. The CDR3 has 13 amino acids. V shed 3 bases, J shed 6 bases, and the junction held 3 bases outside the gene matches. The germline V gene has CDR1 MNHNS and CDR2 SASEGT. The CDR3 coding sequence is TGTGCCAGCAGTGAGGACAGGGAGGATGGCTACACCTTC. Translating gives CASSEDREDGYTF.

In nucleotides, the CDR3 is TGTGCCAGCAGTCCTAGCGGGAGGTTCGGGGAGCTGTTTTTT. This gives the protein CASSPSGRFGELFF. This chain connects TRBV9 to TRBJ2-2, with TRBD2 matching 11 bases. V trimming: 5 bases; J trimming: 7 bases; junction bases outside the gene matches: 4. CDR3 length: 14 amino acids. CDR1 SGDLS and CDR2 YYNGEE come from the germline V gene. The full variable domain, rest sourced from reference TRBV9 and TRBJ2-2, is DSGVTQTPKHLITATGQRVTLRCSPRSGDLSVYWYQQSLDQGLQFLIQYYNGEERAKGNILERFSAQQFPDLHSELNLSSLELGDSALYFCASSPSGRFGELFFGEGSRLTVL.

About this clone: Within the sample, other DNA sequences also encode this same CDR3. J is TRBJ2-7 and V is TRBV4-2; D is possibly TRBD2 (5 bases). The CDR3 totals 15 residues. Germline values: CDR1 LGHNA, CDR2 YNFKEQ. Trimming shortened V by 0 bases and J by 0 bases, and 9 bases separated the two germline ends. This CDR3 reads CASSQEASGSYEQYF. In nucleotides, the CDR3 is TGTGCCAGCAGCCAAGAGGCCAGCGGCTCCTACGAGCAGTACTTC.

Only one count was recorded for this clone. This chain joins TRBV5-1 and TRBJ2-5; D may correspond to TRBD1 or TRBD2 (6 bases each). V lost 4 bases, J lost 5 bases, and 18 bases lay in between. The CDR3 is made up of 15 amino acids. Per germline, CDR1 SGHRS and CDR2 YFSETQ. CDR3 DNA sequence: TGCGCCAGCAGCCCGTCAATTCGGGGGCAGGAGACCCAGTACTTC. Amino acids: CASSPSIRGQETQYF.

The CDR3 bases are TGTGCCAGCAGTAGGCTAACGGGACTAGCGGGAGAGGGCATAGTCACAGATACGCAGTATTTT. Translated, it gives CASSRLTGLAGEGIVTDTQYF. The J gene is TRBJ2-3, the V gene TRBV28; 14 bases line up with TRBD2. Germline V lookup: CDR1 MDHEN, CDR2 SYDVKM. The trim removed 5 bases at V and 2 bases at J, leaving 18 bases unmatched. The CDR3 covers 21 residues.

V usage is TRBV28 and J usage is TRBJ2-3, with D perhaps matching TRBD1 (6 bases). The length of the CDR3 is 15 residues. CDR1 and CDR2 from the germline V gene are MDHEN and SYDVKM. The ends were cut back, 3 bases at V and 6 bases at J, with 16 bases in the middle. The CDR3 DNA is TGTGCCAGCAGTTTCCCGGGACAAGGTGGGGATACGCAGTATTTT. This translates into CASSFPGQGGDTQYF.